These 18 T cell receptor beta chains were all obtained from the same sample, sequenced in a study of beta chain features in type 1 diabetes. Notes on the study in general: In all four CD4+ subsets, TCRB CDR3 length was significantly, moderately reduced in type 1 diabetes.

For these receptors, no antigen is known. Expressed TCRB transcripts were sequenced because the isolated RNA had all been reverse transcribed beforehand. This table comes from immunoSEQ multiplex PCR, and its TCRdb copy is limited to in-frame clones, with some not included. Found here are around 310,000 clones, approximately 13% of them singletons; the top ten hold 0.015%. The material sequenced was naive CD4+ T cells from blood. The receptors were sampled from a woman in her late teens or twenties with type 1 diabetes.

The chain joins TRBV5-1 to TRBJ2-1; 8 bases agree with TRBD1. Germline V lookup: CDR1 SGHRS, CDR2 YFSETQ. The CDR3 has 14 residues. Unmatched junction bases numbered 10, after V lost 4 bases and J lost 10 bases. The CDR3 DNA sequence: TGCGCCAGCAGCGATGCAAACCGGGACAGGGAGCAGTTCTTC. It specifies CASSDANRDREQFF.

This chain uses TRBV28 with TRBJ2-1; 9 nucleotides line up with TRBD1. The germline gives CDR1 MDHEN, CDR2 SYDVKM. V was clipped by 7 bases and J by 12 bases; unmatched bases: 16. The CDR3 is 15 residues long. The CDR3: CASKEATGGLSVQFF. The CDR3 DNA is TGTGCCAGCAAAGAAGCGACAGGGGGTTTAAGTGTGCAGTTCTTC.

The chain employs TRBV2 and TRBJ2-1; the match to TRBD2 covers 10 bases. The CDR3 length is 14 residues. J was trimmed by 4 bases and V by 5 bases; bases with no gene match: 2. CDR1 and CDR2 (germline): SNHLY, FYNNEI. The CDR3, as DNA: TGTGCCAGCAGTCGGACTAGCGGTTACAATGAGCAGTTCTTC. Translated, it gives CASSRTSGYNEQFF.

DNA for the CDR3: TGTGCCAGCAGCTCCGGGACAGGGTTTTCGGGCTATGGCTACACCTTC. It specifies CASSSGTGFSGYGYTF. The chain recombines TRBV7-9 with TRBJ1-2; TRBD1 agrees at 9 bases. The CDR3 runs 16 residues. Germline CDR1 is SEHNR and CDR2 is FQNEAQ (reference sequence). With V trimmed by 4 bases and J by 4 bases, 10 bases remained unmatched. The full variable domain, in which reference TRBV7-9 and TRBJ1-2 provide the parts outside the CDR3, is DTGVSQNPRHKITKRGQNVTFRCDPISEHNRLYWYRQTLGQGPEFLTYFQNEAQLEKSRLLSDRFSAERPKGSFSTLEIQRTEQGDSAMYLCASSSGTGFSGYGYTFGSGTRLTVV.

The rearrangement joins TRBV28 to TRBJ2-3, with D hard to call. This CDR3 contains 11 residues. Germline CDR1 MDHEN, CDR2 SYDVKM. V lost 4 bases and J lost 4, with 3 bases in between. CDR3 sequence reads: CASSSSDTQYF. CDR3 DNA sequence: TGTGCCAGCAGTTCGTCAGATACGCAGTATTTT.

This clone was counted between two and nine times. This chain connects TRBV19 to TRBJ1-5, with D hard to call. V gave up 0 bases and J gave up 1 base, with 4 bases separating them. The germline CDR1 and CDR2 sequences are LNHDA and SQIVND (reference sequence). The CDR3 is made up of 14 amino acids. The CDR3 region is CASSIDGSNQPQHF. For the CDR3, the DNA is TGTGCCAGTAGTATAGATGGCAGCAATCAGCCCCAGCATTTT. Combining the CDR3 with reference TRBV19 and TRBJ1-5 gives the whole variable domain DGGITQSPKYLFRKEGQNVTLSCEQNLNHDAMYWYRQDPGQGLRLIYYSQIVNDFQKGDIAEGYSVSREKKESFPLTVTSAQKNPTAFYLCASSIDGSNQPQHFGDGTRLSIL.

This clone was detected a few times. The CDR3, as DNA: TGTGCCAGCAGCCATCGGACAGGAGGCACCTACGAGCAGTACGTC. Amino acids: CASSHRTGGTYEQYV. This chain joins TRBV7-2 and TRBJ2-7; 7 nucleotides match TRBD1. Per germline, CDR1 SGHTA and CDR2 FQGNSA. This CDR3 comprises 15 residues. J lost 2 bases, V lost 5 bases, and 9 bases had no gene match.

This clone was recorded a few times. The chain employs TRBV4-2 and TRBJ1-4; tentative D call: TRBD1 (5 bases). Looked up from germline, CDR1 is LGHNA and CDR2 is YNFKEQ. The CDR3 extends over 15 amino acids. V was clipped by 1 base and J by 7 bases, with 13 bases between them. This chain's CDR3 is CASSQGPQGLEKLFF. CDR3 nucleotides: TGTGCCAGCAGCCAAGGCCCGCAGGGACTTGAAAAACTGTTTTTT.

This chain uses TRBV10-3 with TRBJ2-1; 15 nucleotides line up with TRBD2. Per the germline V gene, CDR1 is ENHRY and CDR2 is SYGVKD. The junction had 14 bases not matched to a gene; V was cut back by 7 bases and J by 7 bases. CDR3 length equals 18 residues. CDR3 sequence: CAINPGLAGGEIRNEQFF. The CDR3 DNA reads TGTGCCATCAACCCGGGACTAGCGGGAGGAGAAATAAGGAATGAGCAGTTCTTC.

The CDR3 is CASSESRGNEQFF. CDR3 DNA sequence: TGCGCCAGCAGTGAGTCACGGGGGAATGAGCAGTTCTTC. The chain couples TRBV10-2 to TRBJ2-1; possibly TRBD2 for D (6 bases). CDR1 is WSHSY and CDR2 is SAAADI in the germline V gene. The CDR3 is 13 amino acids. V was trimmed by 0 bases and J by 7 bases, leaving 7 bases between them.

This clone was counted a few times. The chain carries TRBV6-6 and TRBJ1-4; no clear D. The CDR3 has 13 residues. The V gene lost 7 bases and the J gene lost 8 bases, with 14 bases spanning the gap. CDR1 MNHNY and CDR2 SVGAGI come from the germline V gene (reference sequence). The CDR3 spells CASTSGGIEKLFF. The DNA of the CDR3 is TGTGCCAGCACGTCGGGAGGGATAGAAAAACTGTTTTTT.

The chain joins TRBV29-1 to TRBJ1-1; D not certain. Trimming left V 6 bases short and J 0 bases short, with 11 bases between. Per the germline V gene, CDR1 is SQVTM and CDR2 is ANQGSEA. This CDR3 region has 13 residues. The CDR3 sequence: CSVVQLMNTEAFF. The CDR3 nucleotides are TGCAGCGTCGTACAGCTTATGAACACTGAAGCTTTCTTT.

In this sample, this clone turned up a few times. This chain joins TRBV7-2 and TRBJ2-1; D gene unclear. V was pared by 3 bases and J by 0 bases, with 3 bases between. Per the germline V gene, CDR1 is SGHTA and CDR2 is FQGNSA. The length of the CDR3 is 13 residues. CDR3 in DNA: TGTGCCAGCAGCTTGAGCTCCTACAATGAGCAGTTCTTC. The encoded protein is CASSLSSYNEQFF.

The V gene is TRBV29-1, the J gene TRBJ1-1; perhaps TRBD1 as D (5 bases). CDR1 is SQVTM, CDR2 ANQGSEA, per germline. The CDR3 extends over 11 amino acids. Trimming stripped 7 bases from V and 7 bases from J, with 13 bases between. The CDR3 coding sequence is TGCAGCGGGGGGGGGTTGAGTGAAGCTTTCTTT. It is translated as CSGGGLSEAFF. The complete variable domain, with remaining parts taken from reference TRBV29-1 and TRBJ1-1, reads SAVISQKPSRDICQRGTSLTIQCQVDSQVTMMFWYRQQPGQSLTLIATANQGSEATYESGFVIDKFPISRPNLTFSTLTVSNMSPEDSSIYLCSGGGLSEAFFGQGTRLTVV.

This clone has only a few counts. The chain recombines TRBV30 with TRBJ2-1; 7 bases line up with TRBD1. Per the germline V gene, CDR1 is GTSNPN and CDR2 is SVGIG (reference sequence). The CDR3 contains 13 residues. Trimming removed 3 bases from V and 7 bases from J; junction bases left unmatched: 6. CDR3 residues: CAWSRGTANEQFF. The CDR3 bases are TGTGCCTGGAGCAGGGGGACAGCTAATGAGCAGTTCTTC.

The chain is built from TRBV9 and TRBJ1-5, with 7 bases aligning to TRBD1. The germline V gene has CDR1 SGDLS and CDR2 YYNGEE. This CDR3 is 14 amino acids long. V was clipped by 6 bases and J by 5 bases; unmatched bases: 8. CDR3 residues: CASTRGVEDQPQHF. DNA of the CDR3: TGTGCCAGCACCAGGGGGGTGGAGGATCAGCCCCAGCATTTT.

This rearrangement joins TRBV5-1 to TRBJ2-1, with D possibly TRBD1 on 5 matching bases. V was clipped by 0 bases and J by 8 bases, with 15 bases between them. The CDR3 length is 15 residues. Germline V lookup: CDR1 SGHRS, CDR2 YFSETQ. CDR3 protein: CASSLVFARGDEQFF. CDR3 DNA: TGCGCCAGCAGCTTGGTATTCGCTAGGGGCGATGAGCAGTTCTTC.

This clone was counted between two and nine times. The chain is built from TRBV5-5 and TRBJ2-3; D is unresolved. Germline assignment: CDR1 SGHKS and CDR2 YYEKEE (reference sequence). CDR3 length: 14 amino acids. Trimming took 5 bases from V and 4 from J, leaving 14 bases between them. CDR3 in DNA: TGTGCCAGCAGTTGGAACCGGGTTCCAGATACGCAGTATTTT. Translating gives CASSWNRVPDTQYF.